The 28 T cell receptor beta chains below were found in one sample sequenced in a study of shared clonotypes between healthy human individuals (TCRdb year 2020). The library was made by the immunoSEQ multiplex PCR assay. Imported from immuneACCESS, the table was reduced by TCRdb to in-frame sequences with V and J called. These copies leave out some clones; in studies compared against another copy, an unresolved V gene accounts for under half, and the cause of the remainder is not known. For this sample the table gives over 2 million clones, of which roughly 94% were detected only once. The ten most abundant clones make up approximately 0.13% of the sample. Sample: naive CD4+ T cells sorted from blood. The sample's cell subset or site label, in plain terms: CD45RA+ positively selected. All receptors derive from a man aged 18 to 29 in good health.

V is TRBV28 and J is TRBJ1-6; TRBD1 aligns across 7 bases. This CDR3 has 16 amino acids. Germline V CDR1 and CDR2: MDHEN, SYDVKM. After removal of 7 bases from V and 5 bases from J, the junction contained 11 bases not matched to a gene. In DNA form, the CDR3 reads TGTGCCAGCACCACCCCCTCGGGGACAGATAATTCACCCCTCCACTTT. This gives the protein CASTTPSGTDNSPLHF.

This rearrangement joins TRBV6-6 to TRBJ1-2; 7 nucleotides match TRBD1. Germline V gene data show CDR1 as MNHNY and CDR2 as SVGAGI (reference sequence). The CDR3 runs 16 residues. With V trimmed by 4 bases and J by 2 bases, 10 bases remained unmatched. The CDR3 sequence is CASSLQQGLRNYGYTF. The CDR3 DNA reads TGTGCCAGCAGTTTACAACAGGGGTTACGAAACTATGGCTACACCTTC.

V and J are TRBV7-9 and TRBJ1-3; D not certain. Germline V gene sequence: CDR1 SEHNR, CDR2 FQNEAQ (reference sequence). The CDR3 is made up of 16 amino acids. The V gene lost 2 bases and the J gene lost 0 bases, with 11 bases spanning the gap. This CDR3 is CASSLTGTNSGNTIYF. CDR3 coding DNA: TGTGCCAGCAGCTTAACGGGCACTAACTCTGGAAACACCATATATTTT. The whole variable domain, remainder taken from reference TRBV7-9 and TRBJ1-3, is DTGVSQNPRHKITKRGQNVTFRCDPISEHNRLYWYRQTLGQGPEFLTYFQNEAQLEKSRLLSDRFSAERPKGSFSTLEIQRTEQGDSAMYLCASSLTGTNSGNTIYFGEGSWLTVV.

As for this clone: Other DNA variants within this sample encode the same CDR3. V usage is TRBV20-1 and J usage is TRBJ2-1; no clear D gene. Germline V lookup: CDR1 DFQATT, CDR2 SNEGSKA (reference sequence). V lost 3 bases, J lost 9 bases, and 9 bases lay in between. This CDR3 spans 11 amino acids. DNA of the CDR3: TGCAGTGCTAGTCCCGGGCCTGAGCAGTTCTTC. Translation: CSASPGPEQFF.

CDR3: CASSTAGQFNEKLFF. CDR3 DNA sequence: TGTGCCAGTAGTACAGCGGGACAGTTTAATGAAAAACTGTTTTTT. V usage is TRBV19 and J usage is TRBJ1-4; 7 bases agree with TRBD1. The CDR3 covers 15 residues. Germline V gene data show CDR1 as LNHDA and CDR2 as SQIVND (reference sequence). V gave up 4 bases and J gave up 4 bases; unmatched junction bases: 6.

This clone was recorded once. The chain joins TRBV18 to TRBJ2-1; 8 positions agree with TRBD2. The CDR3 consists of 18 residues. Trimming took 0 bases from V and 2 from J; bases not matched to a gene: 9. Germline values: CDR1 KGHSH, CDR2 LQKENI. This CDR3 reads CASSPPPGGVKAYNEQFF. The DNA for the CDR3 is TGTGCCAGCTCACCACCACCCGGGGGGGTAAAAGCCTACAATGAGCAGTTCTTC.

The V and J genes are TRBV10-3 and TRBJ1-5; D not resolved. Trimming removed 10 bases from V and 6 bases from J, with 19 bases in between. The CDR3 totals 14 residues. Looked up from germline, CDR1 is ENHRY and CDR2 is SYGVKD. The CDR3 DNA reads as TGTGCCACCTGGCAAGCGGCGGTCGGTCAGCCCCAGCATTTT. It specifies CATWQAAVGQPQHF.

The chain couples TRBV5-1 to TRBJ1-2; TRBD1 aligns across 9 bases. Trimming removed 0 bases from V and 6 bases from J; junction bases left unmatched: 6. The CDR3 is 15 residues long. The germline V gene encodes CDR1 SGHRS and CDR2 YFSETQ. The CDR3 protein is CASSLAQGASHGYTF. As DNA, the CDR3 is TGCGCCAGCAGCTTGGCACAGGGGGCGTCTCATGGCTACACCTTC.

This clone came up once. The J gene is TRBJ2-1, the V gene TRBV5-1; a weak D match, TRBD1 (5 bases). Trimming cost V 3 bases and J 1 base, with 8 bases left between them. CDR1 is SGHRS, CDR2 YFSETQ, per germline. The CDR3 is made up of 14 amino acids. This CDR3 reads CASSSPGSYNEQFF. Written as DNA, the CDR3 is TGCGCCAGCAGCTCGCCAGGGTCCTACAATGAGCAGTTCTTC.

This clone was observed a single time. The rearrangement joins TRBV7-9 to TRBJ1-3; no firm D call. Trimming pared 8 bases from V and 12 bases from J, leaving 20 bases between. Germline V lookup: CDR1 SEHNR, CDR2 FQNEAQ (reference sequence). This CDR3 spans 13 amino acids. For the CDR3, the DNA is TGTGCCAGCTCAGAGTTTTCAGGCTTAGGCATATATTTT. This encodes CASSEFSGLGIYF. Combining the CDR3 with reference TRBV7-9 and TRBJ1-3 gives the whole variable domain DTGVSQNPRHKITKRGQNVTFRCDPISEHNRLYWYRQTLGQGPEFLTYFQNEAQLEKSRLLSDRFSAERPKGSFSTLEIQRTEQGDSAMYLCASSEFSGLGIYFGEGSWLTVV.

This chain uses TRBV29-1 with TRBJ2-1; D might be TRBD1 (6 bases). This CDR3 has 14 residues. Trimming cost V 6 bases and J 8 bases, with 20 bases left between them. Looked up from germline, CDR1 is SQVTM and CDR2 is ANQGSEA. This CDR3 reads CSVLWGRAIDEQFF. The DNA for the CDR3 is TGCAGCGTCCTCTGGGGGCGGGCTATAGATGAGCAGTTCTTC.

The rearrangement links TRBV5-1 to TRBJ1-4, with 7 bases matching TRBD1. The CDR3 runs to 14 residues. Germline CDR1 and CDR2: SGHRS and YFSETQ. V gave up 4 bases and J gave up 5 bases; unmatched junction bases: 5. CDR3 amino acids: CASSVGTENEKLFF. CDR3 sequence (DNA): TGCGCCAGCAGCGTCGGGACAGAGAATGAAAAACTGTTTTTT.

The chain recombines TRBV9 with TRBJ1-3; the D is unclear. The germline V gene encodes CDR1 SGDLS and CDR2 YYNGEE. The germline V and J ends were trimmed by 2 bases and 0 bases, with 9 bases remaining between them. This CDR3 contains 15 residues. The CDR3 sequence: CASSVSRASGNTIYF. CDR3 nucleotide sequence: TGTGCCAGCAGCGTCAGCCGTGCCTCTGGAAACACCATATATTTT.

The DNA for the CDR3 is TGTGCCTGGAGTCCGCCATTCAACGATGAGCAGTTCTTC. This sequence encodes CAWSPPFNDEQFF. The genes are TRBV30 and TRBJ2-1; D gene uncertain. Trimming left V 2 bases short and J 8 bases short, with 13 bases between. The CDR3 extends over 13 amino acids. Germline-derived CDR1 and CDR2 are GTSNPN and SVGIG (reference sequence).

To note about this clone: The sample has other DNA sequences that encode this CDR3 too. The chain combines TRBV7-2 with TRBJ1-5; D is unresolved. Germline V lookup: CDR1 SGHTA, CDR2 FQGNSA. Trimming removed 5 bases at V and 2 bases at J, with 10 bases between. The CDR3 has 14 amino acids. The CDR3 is CASSPLAGNQPQHF. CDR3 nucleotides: TGTGCCAGCAGCCCCCTTGCGGGCAATCAGCCCCAGCATTTT.

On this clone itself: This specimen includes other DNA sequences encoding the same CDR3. The CDR3 loop is CASSLAPGGSYEQYF. CDR3 nucleotides: TGTGCCAGCAGCTTGGCCCCGGGGGGATCCTACGAGCAGTACTTC. This chain joins TRBV5-4 and TRBJ2-7, with 7 bases fitting TRBD2. V trimming: 0 bases; J trimming: 1 base; junction bases outside the gene matches: 4. Germline CDR1 and CDR2: SGHNT and YYREEE (reference sequence). The CDR3 extends over 15 amino acids.

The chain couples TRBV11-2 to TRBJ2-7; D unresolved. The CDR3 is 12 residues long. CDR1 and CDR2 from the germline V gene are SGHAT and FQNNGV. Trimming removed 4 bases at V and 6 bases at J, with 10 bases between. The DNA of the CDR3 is TGTGCCAGCAGCTCGGAAGGGCCCGAGCAGTACTTC. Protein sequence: CASSSEGPEQYF. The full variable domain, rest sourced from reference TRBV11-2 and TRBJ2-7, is EAGVAQSPRYKIIEKRQSVAFWCNPISGHATLYWYQQILGQGPKLLIQFQNNGVVDDSQLPKDRFSAERLKGVDSTLKIQPAKLEDSAVYLCASSSEGPEQYFGPGTRLTVT.

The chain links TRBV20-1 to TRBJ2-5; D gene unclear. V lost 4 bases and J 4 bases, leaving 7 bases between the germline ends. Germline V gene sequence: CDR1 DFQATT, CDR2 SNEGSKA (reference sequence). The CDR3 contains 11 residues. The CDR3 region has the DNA TGCAGTGCTACCGTAAGAGAGACCCAGTACTTC. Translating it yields CSATVRETQYF.

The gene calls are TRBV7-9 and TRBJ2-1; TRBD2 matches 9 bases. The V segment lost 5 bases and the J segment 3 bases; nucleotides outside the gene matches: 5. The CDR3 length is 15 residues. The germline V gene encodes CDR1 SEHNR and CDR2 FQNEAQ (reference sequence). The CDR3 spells CASSDSGSFYNEQFF. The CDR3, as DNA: TGTGCCAGCAGCGATAGCGGGAGTTTCTACAATGAGCAGTTCTTC.

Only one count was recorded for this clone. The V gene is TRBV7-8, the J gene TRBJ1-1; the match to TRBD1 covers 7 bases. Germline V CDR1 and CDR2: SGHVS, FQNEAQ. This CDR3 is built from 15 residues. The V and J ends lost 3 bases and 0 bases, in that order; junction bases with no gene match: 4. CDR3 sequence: CASSFTTGMNTEAFF. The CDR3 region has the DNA TGTGCCAGCAGCTTCACGACAGGGATGAACACTGAAGCTTTCTTT.

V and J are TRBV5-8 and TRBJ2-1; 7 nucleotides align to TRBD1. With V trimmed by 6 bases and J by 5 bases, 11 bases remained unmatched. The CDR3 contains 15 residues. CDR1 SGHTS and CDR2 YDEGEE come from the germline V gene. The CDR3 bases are TGTGCCAGCAACCAGGGGGTTTCGGAAGACAATGAGCAGTTCTTC. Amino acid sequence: CASNQGVSEDNEQFF.

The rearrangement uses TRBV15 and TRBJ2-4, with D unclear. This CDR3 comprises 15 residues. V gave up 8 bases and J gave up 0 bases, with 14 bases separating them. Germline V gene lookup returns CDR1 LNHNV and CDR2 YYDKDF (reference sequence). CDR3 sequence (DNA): TGTGCCACCTTGACACCGAACCCAGCCAAAAACATTCAGTACTTC. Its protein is CATLTPNPAKNIQYF.

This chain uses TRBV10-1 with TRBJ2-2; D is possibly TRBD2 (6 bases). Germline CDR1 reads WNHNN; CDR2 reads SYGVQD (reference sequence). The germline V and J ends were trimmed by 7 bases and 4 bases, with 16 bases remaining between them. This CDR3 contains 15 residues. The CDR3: CASNGTPSATGELFF. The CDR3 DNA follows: TGCGCCAGCAATGGGACTCCATCGGCCACCGGGGAGCTGTTTTTT.

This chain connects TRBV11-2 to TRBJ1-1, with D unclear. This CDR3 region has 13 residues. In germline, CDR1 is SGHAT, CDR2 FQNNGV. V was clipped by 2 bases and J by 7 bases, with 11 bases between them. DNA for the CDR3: TGTGCCAGCAGCTTACGGCCACAACTTGAAGCTTTCTTT. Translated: CASSLRPQLEAFF.

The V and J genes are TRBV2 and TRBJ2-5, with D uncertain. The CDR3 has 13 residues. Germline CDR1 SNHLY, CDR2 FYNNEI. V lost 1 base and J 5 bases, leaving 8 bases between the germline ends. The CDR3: CASSEDLGETQYF. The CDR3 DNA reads TGTGCCAGCAGTGAAGATCTGGGGGAGACCCAGTACTTC.

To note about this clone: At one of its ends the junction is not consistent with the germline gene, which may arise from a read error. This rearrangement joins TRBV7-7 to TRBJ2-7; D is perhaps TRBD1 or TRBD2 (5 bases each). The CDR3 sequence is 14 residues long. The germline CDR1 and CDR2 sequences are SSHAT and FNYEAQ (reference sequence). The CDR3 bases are TGTGCTAGCAGTCCTAGAGGGGAGACCTACGAGCAGTACTTC. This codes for CASSPRGETYEQYF. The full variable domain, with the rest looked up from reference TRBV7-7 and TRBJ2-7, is GAGVSQSPRYKVTKRGQDVTLRCDPISSHATLYWYQQALGQGPEFLTYFNYEAQPDKSGLPSDRFSAERPEGSISTLTIQRTEQRDSAMYRCASSPRGETYEQYFGPGTRLTVT.

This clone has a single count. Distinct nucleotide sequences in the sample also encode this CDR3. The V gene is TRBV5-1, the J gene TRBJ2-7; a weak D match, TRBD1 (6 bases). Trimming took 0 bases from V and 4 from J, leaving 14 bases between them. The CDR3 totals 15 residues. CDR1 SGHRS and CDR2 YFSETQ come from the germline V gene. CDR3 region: CASSLGAGAPYEQYF. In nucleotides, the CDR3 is TGCGCCAGCAGCTTGGGGGCAGGGGCACCATACGAGCAGTACTTC.

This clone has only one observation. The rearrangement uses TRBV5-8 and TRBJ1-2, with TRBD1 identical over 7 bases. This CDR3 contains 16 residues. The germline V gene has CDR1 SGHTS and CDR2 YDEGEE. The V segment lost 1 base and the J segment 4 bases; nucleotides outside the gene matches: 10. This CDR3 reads CASSLSRTGPAYGYTF. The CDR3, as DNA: TGTGCCAGCAGCTTGTCGAGGACAGGCCCTGCCTATGGCTACACCTTC.